Shown below are 9 T cell receptor beta chains from a single sample sequenced in a study of response to subunit inactivated influenza vaccine. Each CDR3 protein gets one entry after TCRdb re-called the RT-PCR reads with MiXCR. The sample lists a few hundred thousand distinct CDR3 sequences; 21% were seen once. The sequencing here drew on PBMCs from blood, taken approximately 22 months after vaccination. Source of these receptors: a man aged 50 to 69 who received an inactivated influenza vaccine.

V and J are TRBV3-1 and TRBJ2-7; D remains ambiguous. Germline V gene sequence: CDR1 LGHDT, CDR2 YNNKEL (reference sequence). This CDR3 is built from 13 residues. Trimming pared 0 bases from V and 0 bases from J, leaving 3 bases between. CDR3 in amino acids: CASSQEPSYEQYF. As DNA, the CDR3 is TGTGCCAGCAGCCAAGAGCCCTCCTACGAGCAGTACTTC.

This clonotype came up a few times. This chain links TRBV5-4 with TRBJ1-1, with a weak D call TRBD1 (6 bases). This CDR3 comprises 16 residues. V lost 4 bases and J 3 bases, leaving 19 bases between the germline ends. CDR1 is SGHNT, CDR2 YYREEE, per germline (reference sequence). Here the CDR3 reads CASSPTNTGRDTEAFF. CDR3 nucleotides: TGTGCCAGCAGCCCGACCAACACAGGGCGAGACACTGAAGCTTTCTTT.

This clonotype has at least ten counts. The CDR3 protein is CASSHAGAGGAYEKLFF. CDR3 DNA sequence: TGTGCCAGCAGCCACGCTGGCGCCGGGGGGGCCTATGAAAAACTGTTTTTT. The chain carries TRBV4-2 and TRBJ1-4, with D tentatively TRBD1 (6 bases). This CDR3 comprises 17 residues. The germline CDR1 and CDR2 sequences are LGHNA and YNFKEQ. V lost 3 bases, J lost 6 bases, and 20 bases lay in between.

This clonotype was seen a few times. This CDR3 is CSVGGQNSGANVLTF. The CDR3 DNA reads as TGCAGCGTCGGAGGACAGAACTCTGGGGCCAACGTCCTGACTTTC. V is TRBV29-1 and J is TRBJ2-6, with a possible D match to TRBD1 (6 bases). The CDR3 length is 15 residues. Germline values: CDR1 SQVTM, CDR2 ANQGSEA. With 6 bases removed from V and 0 bases from J, the gap between germline ends came to 12 bases.

The V and J genes are TRBV24-1 and TRBJ1-5; D perhaps matches TRBD1 (5 bases). CDR3 size: 14 residues. Trimming pared 4 bases from V and 1 base from J, leaving 7 bases between. Looked up from germline, CDR1 is KGHDR and CDR2 is SFDVKD. CDR3 residues: CATSEGVSNQPQHF. The CDR3 coding sequence is TGTGCCACCAGTGAGGGGGTGAGCAATCAGCCCCAGCATTTT.

This clonotype was detected a few times. The chain employs TRBV11-3 and TRBJ2-1; 8 positions agree with TRBD2. CDR3 length: 15 amino acids. Germline lookup yields CDR1 SGHNT and CDR2 YENEEA. The junction had 6 bases not matched to a gene; V was cut back by 5 bases and J by 3 bases. The CDR3 reads CASSLATSGYNEQFF. The CDR3 coding sequence is TGTGCCAGCAGCCTAGCCACTAGCGGCTACAATGAGCAGTTCTTC. Using reference TRBV11-3 and TRBJ2-1 for the parts outside the CDR3, the full variable domain is EAGVVQSPRYKIIEKKQPVAFWCNPISGHNTLYWYLQNLGQGPELLIRYENEEAVDDSQLPKDRFSAERLKGVDSTLKIQPAELGDSAVYLCASSLATSGYNEQFFGPGTRLTVL.

V usage is TRBV6-2 or TRBV6-3 and J usage is TRBJ1-5, with unresolved D. The germline V gene has CDR1 MNHEY and CDR2 SVGEGT. The V end lost 4 bases, the J end lost 5 bases, and 6 bases lay between the germline ends. The CDR3 extends over 12 amino acids. The CDR3 DNA reads as TGTGCCAGCAGTTTCCTTCATCAGCCCCAGCATTTT. Residues: CASSFLHQPQHF.

This clonotype was counted at least ten times. This chain joins TRBV29-1 and TRBJ1-1; 10 nucleotides align to TRBD1. Germline V gene data show CDR1 as SQVTM and CDR2 as ANQGSEA. This CDR3 comprises 18 residues. Trimming cost V 5 bases and J 0 bases; bases outside gene matches: 15. As DNA, the CDR3 is TGCAGCGTTTTTAGACAGGGGGCCTTCCCGGCCATGAACACTGAAGCTTTCTTT. Translated, it gives CSVFRQGAFPAMNTEAFF.

This chain joins TRBV5-1 and TRBJ1-2, with 7 bases aligning to TRBD1. The CDR3 runs 14 residues. Germline CDR1 SGHRS, CDR2 YFSETQ. V lost 5 bases and J lost 5; bases outside the gene matches: 9. DNA of the CDR3: TGCGCCAGCAGTACTCCGGGACAGTCATATGGCTACACCTTC. Translation gives CASSTPGQSYGYTF. Full variable domain (rest looked up from reference TRBV5-1 and TRBJ1-2): KAGVTQTPRYLIKTRGQQVTLSCSPISGHRSVSWYQQTPGQGLQFLFEYFSETQRNKGNFPGRFSGRQFSNSRSEMNVSTLELGDSALYLCASSTPGQSYGYTFGSGTRLTVV.